A selection of T cell receptor beta chains follows, all from one sample in a study of blood T cell repertoires in COVID-19. Sequenced by immunoSEQ multiplex PCR; TCRdb stores in-frame clones only, minus some. The sample yields about 57,000 clones, 82% seen once. Sample: peripheral blood. These receptors came from a woman aged 55-69 years with acute or convalescent COVID-19. The CDR3 runs from the conserved cysteine through the conserved F or W. The D gene is left open where the match is weak. Rows give clone size only sometimes, using once, few, many, or a class for an expanded clone.

DNA,CDR3,J,V,D,size
TGCAGCGGCAAGGACAGTTCCTACGAGCAGTACTTC,CSGKDSSYEQYF,TRBJ2-7,TRBV29-1,-,-
TGTGCCAGCGCTGCTGGGACAGGGCACACCGGGGAGCTGTTTTTT,CASAAGTGHTGELFF,TRBJ2-2,TRBV7-9,TRBD1,-
TGTGCCAGCAGTTACCCGCGGACGGACACCTACGAGCAATACTTC,CASSYPRTDTYEQYF,TRBJ2-7,TRBV6-2/TRBV6-3,-,-
TGTGCCTGGAGTGAAAGGACAGAATCGTACCAAGAGACCCAGTACTTC,CAWSERTESYQETQYF,TRBJ2-5,TRBV30,-,-
TGTGCCAGCAGCCCCGGGACAGGGGATTCACCCCTCCACTTT,CASSPGTGDSPLHF,TRBJ1-6,TRBV11-1,TRBD1,-
TGTGCCAGCAGCGTAGAGTCAGGGTATAGTAAAGCTTTCTTT,CASSVESGYSKAFF,TRBJ1-1,TRBV9,-,once
TGTGCCAGCAGTCGGGAGACGGTTTTCTACGAGCAGTACTTC,CASSRETVFYEQYF,TRBJ2-7,TRBV6-6,-,few
TGTGCCAGCAGCTTGTCAACAGATACGCAGTATTTT,CASSLSTDTQYF,TRBJ2-3,TRBV5-5,-,-
TGTGCCAGCAGCGGTCTACAGGGAACGGAGACCCAGTACTTC,CASSGLQGTETQYF,TRBJ2-5,TRBV27,-,-
TGTGCCACCAGCAGAGATATGGGAGCCGGCTACACCTTC,CATSRDMGAGYTF,TRBJ1-2,TRBV15,-,-
TGTGCCAGCAGCCAGGGGGATTTGAACACTGAAGCTTTCTTT,CASSQGDLNTEAFF,TRBJ1-1,TRBV6-6,TRBD1,-
TGCAGCGTTGATGACCCCCCGGGGGGCTACACCTTC,CSVDDPPGGYTF,TRBJ1-2,TRBV29-1,-,-
TGTGCCAGCAGCCCAGATCCAAGCACTGAAGCTTTCTTT,CASSPDPSTEAFF,TRBJ1-1,TRBV9,-,-
TGTGCCAGCAGCTTAGTTTCAGGGTGGGAGACCCAGTACTTC,CASSLVSGWETQYF,TRBJ2-5,TRBV7-2,-,-
TGTGCCAGCAGCCTCCGGGACACCGCTAGCACAGATACGCAGTATTTT,CASSLRDTASTDTQYF,TRBJ2-3,TRBV7-9,-,-
TGCGCCAGCAGCTTGTTAGGGGACACTGAAGCTTTCTTT,CASSLLGDTEAFF,TRBJ1-1,TRBV5-1,-,-